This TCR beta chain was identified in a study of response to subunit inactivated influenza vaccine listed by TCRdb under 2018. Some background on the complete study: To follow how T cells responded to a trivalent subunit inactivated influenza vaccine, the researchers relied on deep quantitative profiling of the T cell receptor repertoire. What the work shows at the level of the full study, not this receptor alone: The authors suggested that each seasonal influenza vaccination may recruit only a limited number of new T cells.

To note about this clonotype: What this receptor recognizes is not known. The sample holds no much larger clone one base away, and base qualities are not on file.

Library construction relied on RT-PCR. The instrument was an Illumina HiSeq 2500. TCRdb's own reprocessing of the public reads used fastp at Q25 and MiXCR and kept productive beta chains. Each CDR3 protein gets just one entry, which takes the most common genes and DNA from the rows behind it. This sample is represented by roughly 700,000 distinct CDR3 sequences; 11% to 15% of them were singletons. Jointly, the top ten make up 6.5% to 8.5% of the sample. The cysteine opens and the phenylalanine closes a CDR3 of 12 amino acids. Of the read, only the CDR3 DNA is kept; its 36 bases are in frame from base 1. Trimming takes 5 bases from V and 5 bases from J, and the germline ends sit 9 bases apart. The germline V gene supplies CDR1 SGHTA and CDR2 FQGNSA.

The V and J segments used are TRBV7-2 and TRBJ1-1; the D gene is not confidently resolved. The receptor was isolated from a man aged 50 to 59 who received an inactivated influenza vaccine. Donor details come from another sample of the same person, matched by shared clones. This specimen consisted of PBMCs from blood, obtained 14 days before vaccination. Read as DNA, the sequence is TGTGCCAGCAGCAACCACTTGACTGAAGCTTTCTTT. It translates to CASSNHLTEAFF.